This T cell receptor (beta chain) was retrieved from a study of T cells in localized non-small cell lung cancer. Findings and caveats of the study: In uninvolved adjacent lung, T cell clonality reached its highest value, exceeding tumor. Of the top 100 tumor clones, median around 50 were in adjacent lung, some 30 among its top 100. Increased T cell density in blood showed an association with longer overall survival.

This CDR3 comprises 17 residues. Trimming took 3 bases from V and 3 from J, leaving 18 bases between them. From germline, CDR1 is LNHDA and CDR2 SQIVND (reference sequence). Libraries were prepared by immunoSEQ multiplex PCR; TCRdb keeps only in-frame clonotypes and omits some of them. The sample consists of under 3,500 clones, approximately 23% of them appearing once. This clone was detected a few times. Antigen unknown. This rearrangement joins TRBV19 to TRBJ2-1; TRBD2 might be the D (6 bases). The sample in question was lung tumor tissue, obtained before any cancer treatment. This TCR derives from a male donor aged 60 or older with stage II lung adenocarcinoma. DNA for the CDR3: TGTGCCAGTAGTATCGGGGGAAGTGGGTCGAACTACAATGAGCAGTTCTTC. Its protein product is CASSIGGSGSNYNEQFF. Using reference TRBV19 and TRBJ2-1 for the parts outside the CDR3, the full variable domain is DGGITQSPKYLFRKEGQNVTLSCEQNLNHDAMYWYRQDPGQGLRLIYYSQIVNDFQKGDIAEGYSVSREKKESFPLTVTSAQKNPTAFYLCASSIGGSGSNYNEQFFGPGTRLTVL.